This passage covers 20 T cell receptor beta chains from one sample sequenced in a study of blood T cell repertoires in COVID-19. Sequenced by immunoSEQ multiplex PCR; TCRdb stores in-frame clones only, minus some. The data show about 84,000 clones, more than 70% seen once. The sample was peripheral blood. The receptor set was obtained from an older man with active or convalescent COVID-19.

The chain recombines TRBV3-1 (or the pseudogene TRBV3-2) with TRBJ2-1; 8 bases align to TRBD2. The CDR3 spans 15 residues. J gave up 4 bases and V 5 bases, and 7 bases lay outside the gene matches. Germline CDR1 LGHDT, CDR2 YNNKEL (reference sequence). The CDR3 spells CASSFTSGSYNEQFF. The CDR3 DNA follows: TGTGCCAGCAGCTTCACTAGCGGCAGTTACAATGAGCAGTTCTTC.

The rearrangement uses TRBV2 and TRBJ2-3; possibly TRBD2 for D (6 bases). Germline V gives CDR1 SNHLY, CDR2 FYNNEI. V shed 8 bases and J shed 2 bases, with 11 bases lying between them. This CDR3 is built from 13 residues. The CDR3: CASRDWHTDTQYF. The CDR3 DNA sequence: TGTGCCAGCCGGGACTGGCACACAGATACGCAGTATTTT.

The chain has TRBV28 and TRBJ1-4; TRBD1 matches at 9 bases. Trimming took 4 bases from V and 10 from J; bases not matched to a gene: 10. The CDR3 has 15 residues. Germline-derived CDR1 and CDR2 are MDHEN and SYDVKM. The CDR3 DNA reads as TGTGCCAGCAGTTCCACCGACAGGGGGGTGGGAAAACTGTTTTTT. Protein: CASSSTDRGVGKLFF.

The genes are TRBV21-1 and TRBJ2-7; the table's TRBD2 call for D was not verified on the DNA. TRBV21-1 is a pseudogene. The CDR3 spans 16 residues. CDR3 loop: CASTTPLKTSRPEQYF. The CDR3 nucleotides are TGTGCCAGCACCACCCCCTTAAAGACTAGCAGGCCTGAGCAGTACTTC.

The chain uses TRBV5-1 and TRBJ2-5; TRBD2 matches 10 bases. Germline V gives CDR1 SGHRS, CDR2 YFSETQ. J gave up 7 bases and V 4 bases, and 13 bases lay outside the gene matches. This CDR3 contains 16 residues. In DNA form, the CDR3 reads TGCGCCAGCAGCATTGGGACTAGCGTATTTCCGGCGACCCAGTACTTC. As protein: CASSIGTSVFPATQYF.

The chain is built from TRBV6-5 and TRBJ1-2; D ambiguous. V was cut by 2 bases and J by 6 bases, with 10 bases left in between. CDR1 and CDR2 (germline): MNHEY, SVGAGI. This CDR3 region has 13 residues. This CDR3 is CASSYRNRDGYTF. CDR3 nucleotides: TGTGCCAGCAGTTACCGAAACAGAGATGGCTACACCTTC.

The count of this clone is one. The rearrangement joins TRBV11-2 to TRBJ2-2; TRBD1 is a possible D gene (5 bases). This CDR3 contains 14 residues. CDR1 is SGHAT and CDR2 is FQNNGV in the germline V gene. Deletions cut 1 base from V and 4 bases from J, with 7 bases between. The DNA for the CDR3 is TGTGCCAGCAGCTTAGGAAGGGGCACCGGGGAGCTGTTTTTT. This gives the protein CASSLGRGTGELFF. Full variable domain (remainder filled in from reference TRBV11-2 and TRBJ2-2): EAGVAQSPRYKIIEKRQSVAFWCNPISGHATLYWYQQILGQGPKLLIQFQNNGVVDDSQLPKDRFSAERLKGVDSTLKIQPAKLEDSAVYLCASSLGRGTGELFFGEGSRLTVL.

The chain has TRBV3-1 (or the pseudogene TRBV3-2) and TRBJ1-2; D might be TRBD1 (5 bases). The CDR3 runs to 13 residues. Germline CDR1 is LGHDT and CDR2 is YNNKEL (reference sequence). Trimming pared 1 base from V and 7 bases from J, leaving 10 bases between. Here the CDR3 reads CASSQGQGGGYTF. In DNA, the CDR3 is TGTGCCAGCAGCCAAGGTCAGGGCGGTGGCTACACCTTC.

DNA of the CDR3: TGTGCCAGTAGTCCCAGGGGCAGATTCGAGCAGTACTTC. This codes for CASSPRGRFEQYF. The genes are TRBV19 and TRBJ2-7, with TRBD1 as a possible D gene (6 bases). Germline CDR1 and CDR2: LNHDA and SQIVND (reference sequence). Trimming removed 5 bases from V and 6 bases from J, with 14 bases in between. This CDR3 comprises 13 residues.

The chain has TRBV11-2 and TRBJ2-1, with TRBD1 matching 8 bases. The CDR3 loop spans 15 amino acids. Germline V gene data show CDR1 as SGHAT and CDR2 as FQNNGV. Germline trimming cut 5 bases from V and 3 bases from J; bases unmatched to any gene: 6. The CDR3 here is CASSPWTGIYNEQFF. The CDR3 nucleotides are TGTGCCAGCAGCCCCTGGACAGGGATCTACAATGAGCAGTTCTTC.

V gene TRBV7-2 combines with J gene TRBJ2-7; D unresolved. The V gene lost 5 bases and the J gene lost 13 bases, with 15 bases spanning the gap. The germline V gene has CDR1 SGHTA and CDR2 FQGNSA. CDR3 length: 11 amino acids. DNA of the CDR3: TGTGCCAGCAGCCCCCGGGTCGGCTTATACTTC. Protein product: CASSPRVGLYF.

The chain uses TRBV30 and TRBJ2-1; 9 positions match TRBD1. V lost 0 bases to trimming and J lost 0 bases; unmatched junction nucleotides: 9. This CDR3 comprises 18 residues. Germline V CDR1 and CDR2: GTSNPN, SVGIG (reference sequence). The CDR3 protein is CAWSVPDRGPPSYNEQFF. The CDR3 DNA sequence: TGTGCCTGGAGTGTCCCGGACAGGGGACCCCCCTCCTACAATGAGCAGTTCTTC.

The chain combines TRBV10-2 with TRBJ2-2; D is possibly TRBD1 (6 bases). The V end was cut by 6 bases, the J end by 7 bases, with 15 bases between. The germline CDR1 and CDR2 sequences are WSHSY and SAAADI. The CDR3 loop spans 14 amino acids. The CDR3, as DNA: TGCGCCAGCAGAAACCAGGGGCGGGTCGGGGAGCTGTTTTTT. Its translation is CASRNQGRVGELFF.

The gene calls are TRBV18 and TRBJ2-3; D possibly corresponds to TRBD2 (5 bases). The length of the CDR3 is 16 residues. Looked up from germline, CDR1 is KGHSH and CDR2 is LQKENI. The V and J ends lost 2 bases and 6 bases respectively, with 18 bases between them. CDR3 nucleotide sequence: TGTGCCAGCTCACCAAATACCGGGATGGCGGTGGATACGCAGTATTTT. This translates into CASSPNTGMAVDTQYF.

V gene TRBV27 combines with J gene TRBJ1-6; TRBD1 is a possible D gene (6 bases). V lost 0 bases and J lost 0, with 9 bases in between. Germline V gives CDR1 MNHEY, CDR2 SMNVEV (reference sequence). The CDR3 spans 17 residues. CDR3 protein: CASSLSQGSSYNSPLHF. In nucleotides, the CDR3 is TGTGCCAGCAGTTTATCCCAGGGGAGCTCCTATAATTCACCCCTCCACTTT.

In this sample, this clone turned up a few times. The chain joins TRBV2 to TRBJ2-7; 9 bases are shared with TRBD2. The CDR3 spans 15 residues. V lost 1 base to trimming and J lost 2 bases; unmatched junction nucleotides: 3. Looked up from germline, CDR1 is SNHLY and CDR2 is FYNNEI. CDR3: CASSEGLAVTYEQYF. In DNA form, the CDR3 reads TGTGCCAGCAGTGAAGGACTAGCGGTTACCTACGAGCAGTACTTC.

The chain carries TRBV19 and TRBJ1-1, with unresolved D. This CDR3 region has 14 residues. Germline V gene sequence: CDR1 LNHDA, CDR2 SQIVND (reference sequence). V lost 5 bases, J lost 1 base, and 11 bases lay in between. CDR3 DNA: TGTGCCAGTAGTGGATGGAGAGGGAACACTGAAGCTTTCTTT. It yields the protein CASSGWRGNTEAFF.

The chain links TRBV5-1 to TRBJ1-4; 7 positions match TRBD1. Germline CDR1 reads SGHRS; CDR2 reads YFSETQ. The V segment lost 0 bases and the J segment 5 bases; nucleotides outside the gene matches: 4. This CDR3 comprises 15 residues. DNA for the CDR3: TGCGCCAGCAGCTTGGGGACAGGACGAAATGAAAAACTGTTTTTT. The encoded protein is CASSLGTGRNEKLFF.

In its sample, this clone was seen a few times. This rearrangement joins TRBV29-1 to TRBJ1-2, with a weak D call TRBD1 (6 bases). The CDR3 is 16 residues long. The germline V gene encodes CDR1 SQVTM and CDR2 ANQGSEA. The V gene lost 6 bases and the J gene lost 8 bases, with 28 bases spanning the gap. CDR3 coding DNA: TGCAGCGTGGCCCCTCACCTGTCGTACAGGGACCAAGGCTACACCTTC. Protein sequence: CSVAPHLSYRDQGYTF.

This chain uses TRBV7-8 with TRBJ1-2; TRBD1 matches at 11 bases. Trimming cost V 2 bases and J 3 bases; bases outside gene matches: 2. The CDR3 totals 15 residues. Germline V CDR1 and CDR2: SGHVS, FQNEAQ. The CDR3 spells CASSLTGQGDYGYTF. DNA of the CDR3: TGTGCCAGCAGCTTAACGGGACAGGGGGACTATGGCTACACCTTC. The full variable domain, with the rest looked up from reference TRBV7-8 and TRBJ1-2, is GAGVSQSPRYKVAKRGQDVALRCDPISGHVSLFWYQQALGQGPEFLTYFQNEAQLDKSGLPSDRFFAERPEGSVSTLKIQRTQQEDSAVYLCASSLTGQGDYGYTFGSGTRLTVV.